A single sample is the source of the 30 T cell receptor beta chains below, sequenced in a study of blood T cells in healthy people across ages. Primed by a sample-barcoded 5' primer and a J-beta primer mix, a second PCR proceeded for about 6 to 12 cycles. TCRdb fed the 5' RACE reads into MiXCR, producing one record per CDR3 protein. This sample carries around 1,500,000 distinct CDR3 sequences, roughly 27% of them seen once, and the ten largest clones take 7.7%. Sequenced material: blood. These TCRs come from a woman in her 30s in good health.

The J gene is TRBJ1-2, the V gene TRBV28, with a possible D match to TRBD1 (5 bases). Trimming removed 6 bases at V and 4 bases at J, with 21 bases between. This CDR3 region has 16 residues. The V gene's germline CDR1 is MDHEN and CDR2 SYDVKM. This chain's CDR3 is CASRGGAFGGGYGYTF. The CDR3 DNA sequence: TGTGCCAGCAGGGGAGGGGCGTTTGGTGGTGGCTATGGCTACACCTTC.

The genes are TRBV4-3 and TRBJ2-3, with a weak D call TRBD2 (6 bases). The CDR3 is made up of 15 amino acids. V was pared by 0 bases and J by 6 bases, with 13 bases between. Germline V CDR1 and CDR2: LGHNA, YSLEER. CDR3: CASSQDQSGGDTQYF. CDR3 coding DNA: TGCGCCAGCAGCCAAGATCAATCAGGAGGGGATACGCAGTATTTT.

The chain recombines TRBV11-3 with TRBJ2-1; no reliable D call. Germline-derived CDR1 and CDR2 are SGHNT and YENEEA. The CDR3 has 13 amino acids. Trimming pared 5 bases from V and 8 bases from J, leaving 13 bases between. This CDR3 reads CASSPSGLHEQFF. The CDR3 coding sequence is TGTGCCAGCAGCCCCTCCGGTCTGCATGAGCAGTTCTTC.

As regards this clonotype: A much more abundant neighbour one base away suggests this may be a read error. V gene TRBV20-1 combines with J gene TRBJ2-5; 10 positions match TRBD2. The DNA end lines up better with TRBJ2-7; the J call may be wrong. The length of the CDR3 is 15 residues. Germline V gives CDR1 DFQATT, CDR2 SNEGSKA (reference sequence). This CDR3 is CSARDCPSGRGEQYF. In DNA, the CDR3 is TGCAGTGCTAGAGATTGCCCAAGCGGGAGGGGCGAGCAGTACTTC.

At least ten counts were recorded for this clonotype. The rearrangement joins TRBV5-1 to TRBJ2-7; 8 nucleotides agree with TRBD2. The CDR3 loop spans 14 amino acids. CDR1 and CDR2 from the germline V gene are SGHRS and YFSETQ. Trimming cost V 7 bases and J 4 bases; bases outside gene matches: 10. CDR3 in DNA: TGCGCCAGCTCCTGGAGCGGGGGCGTGTACGAGCAGTACTTC. Translation: CASSWSGGVYEQYF.

This clonotype was seen only a few times. The chain recombines TRBV24-1 with TRBJ2-1, with TRBD2 matching over 12 bases. This CDR3 has 16 amino acids. CDR1 is KGHDR, CDR2 SFDVKD, per germline. Germline trimming cut 2 bases from V and 3 bases from J; bases unmatched to any gene: 1. CDR3 bases: TGTGCCACCAGTGATTCGGGACTAGCGGGCTACAATGAGCAGTTCTTC. Its translation is CATSDSGLAGYNEQFF.

The rearrangement uses TRBV6-5 and TRBJ2-3, with D uncertain. V was shortened by 5 bases and J by 1 base, with 16 bases between the two germline ends. CDR1 and CDR2 (germline): MNHEY, SVGAGI. The CDR3 has 16 residues. The CDR3 here is CASSHQVAHGTDTQYF. The CDR3 DNA reads TGTGCCAGCAGTCACCAAGTGGCTCACGGCACAGATACGCAGTATTTT.

This clonotype was found a few times. The chain uses TRBV4-2 and TRBJ2-1, with TRBD2 matching 12 bases. The ends lost 0 bases at V and 6 bases at J; junction bases unmatched: 6. This CDR3 region has 17 residues. Germline V gene lookup returns CDR1 LGHNA and CDR2 YNFKEQ. CDR3 region: CASSQDLRTSGVNEQFF. The CDR3 nucleotides read TGTGCCAGCAGCCAAGATCTAAGGACTAGCGGGGTCAATGAGCAGTTCTTC.

The chain couples TRBV2 to TRBJ2-3, with D maybe TRBD1 (6 bases). Looked up from germline, CDR1 is SNHLY and CDR2 is FYNNEI. Trimming took off 3 bases at V and 6 bases at J, with 16 bases between the two ends. This CDR3 is built from 15 residues. As DNA, the CDR3 is TGTGCCAGCAGTGACACATCCAGGGGAATGGATACGCAGTATTTT. This sequence encodes CASSDTSRGMDTQYF.

This clonotype was detected only a few times. The chain uses TRBV20-1 and TRBJ1-1; 7 nucleotides align to TRBD1. V lost 7 bases, J lost 6 bases, and 8 bases stayed unmatched. Germline CDR1 is DFQATT and CDR2 is SNEGSKA (reference sequence). CDR3 length equals 12 residues. The CDR3 is CSGGGHLPEAFF. In nucleotides, the CDR3 is TGCAGTGGAGGGGGCCACCTGCCTGAAGCTTTCTTT.

This clonotype was counted a few times. V gene TRBV20-1 combines with J gene TRBJ2-1; D gene unclear. V lost 4 bases and J 2 bases, leaving 21 bases between the germline ends. The CDR3 is made up of 17 amino acids. Germline-derived CDR1 and CDR2 are DFQATT and SNEGSKA (reference sequence). The CDR3 DNA reads as TGCAGTGCTAACCCTCTATTGGCGGTAACACCCTACAATGAGCAGTTCTTC. Amino acids: CSANPLLAVTPYNEQFF.

The rearrangement joins TRBV29-1 to TRBJ2-3, with D possibly being TRBD1 (6 bases). The CDR3 is 14 amino acids. V dropped 6 bases and J dropped 0 bases, with 13 bases sitting between them. CDR1 and CDR2 (germline): SQVTM, ANQGSEA. CDR3: CSVGQGSSTDTQYF. CDR3 nucleotide sequence: TGCAGCGTGGGACAAGGGTCAAGCACAGATACGCAGTATTTT.

The rearrangement links TRBV10-3 to TRBJ2-7; D is undetermined. The length of the CDR3 is 14 residues. V shed 6 bases and J shed 2 bases, with 14 bases lying between them. Germline lookup yields CDR1 ENHRY and CDR2 SYGVKD. The CDR3 sequence: CAIRFGGEAYEQYF. The CDR3, as DNA: TGTGCCATCAGGTTTGGTGGGGAAGCCTACGAGCAGTACTTC.

This clonotype came up a few times. The rearrangement joins TRBV12-3 or TRBV12-4 to TRBJ1-2; D not certain. The CDR3 is made up of 13 amino acids. Trimming cost V 8 bases and J 2 bases, with 12 bases left between them. CDR3 in amino acids: CASLERGNYGYTF. The CDR3 DNA reads TGTGCCAGCCTTGAGCGGGGAAACTATGGCTACACCTTC.

In its sample, this clonotype was seen a few times. This chain uses TRBV27 with TRBJ2-1; TRBD2 agrees at 13 bases. J gave up 9 bases and V 5 bases, and 10 bases lay outside the gene matches. There are 16 residues in the CDR3. Germline lookup yields CDR1 MNHEY and CDR2 SMNVEV (reference sequence). The CDR3: CASSPRTSGSMGEQFF. The CDR3 DNA reads TGTGCCAGCAGTCCCCGGACTAGCGGGAGTATGGGTGAGCAGTTCTTC.

The chain joins TRBV5-1 to TRBJ2-3; D is uncertain. The germline V gene encodes CDR1 SGHRS and CDR2 YFSETQ. The CDR3 has 16 residues. V lost 1 base and J 0 bases, leaving 12 bases between the germline ends. The CDR3 region is CASSLSRVWSTDTQYF. The CDR3 DNA sequence: TGCGCCAGCAGCTTGAGCCGGGTTTGGAGCACAGATACGCAGTATTTT.

The chain combines TRBV7-2 with TRBJ1-5; a possible D gene is TRBD1 (5 bases). CDR1 and CDR2 (germline): SGHTA, FQGNSA. CDR3 length equals 14 residues. V lost 6 bases and J lost 6, with 15 bases in between. The CDR3 protein is CASSPGRSGQPQHF. CDR3 DNA sequence: TGTGCCAGCAGTCCAGGGAGAAGCGGTCAGCCCCAGCATTTT.

This clonotype came up many times. The chain links TRBV20-1 to TRBJ2-7; D gene uncertain. The CDR3 contains 13 residues. V lost 3 bases to trimming and J lost 2 bases, with 11 bases between them. Looked up from germline, CDR1 is DFQATT and CDR2 is SNEGSKA (reference sequence). Here the CDR3 reads CSASGLDPYEQYF. CDR3 nucleotides: TGCAGTGCTAGCGGGTTAGATCCCTACGAGCAGTACTTC.

V usage is TRBV4-3 and J usage is TRBJ2-3; maybe TRBD2 (5 bases). Germline lookup yields CDR1 LGHNA and CDR2 YSLEER. CDR3 length: 20 residues. Trimming removed 0 bases from V and 6 bases from J, with 28 bases in between. CDR3 sequence reads: CASSQDYTIGGPPGCDTQYF. Here the CDR3 DNA reads TGCGCCAGCAGCCAAGATTATACCATAGGCGGGCCCCCAGGATGCGATACGCAGTATTTT.

This clonotype occurred a few times. The chain couples TRBV20-1 to TRBJ1-2, with no clear D. The V end lost 0 bases, the J end lost 8 bases, and 10 bases lay between the germline ends. Germline CDR1 and CDR2: DFQATT and SNEGSKA (reference sequence). The CDR3 is 12 amino acids. The CDR3 sequence is CSARDPVGGYTF. The CDR3 nucleotides read TGCAGTGCTAGAGATCCCGTAGGGGGCTACACCTTC.

This clonotype was counted ten times or more. This chain links TRBV12-3 or TRBV12-4 with TRBJ2-7; 7 bases align to TRBD2. The CDR3 spans 14 residues. With 5 bases clipped from V and 5 bases from J, the junction kept 9 bases outside the gene matches. Here the CDR3 DNA reads TGTGCCAGCAGTCCGGGGGGACTGGTACACGAGCAGTACTTC. Its translation: CASSPGGLVHEQYF.

This clonotype was seen many times. V is TRBV25-1 and J is TRBJ1-2, with a tentative D call TRBD1 (5 bases). V was cut by 3 bases and J by 7 bases, with 9 bases left in between. The CDR3 runs 12 residues. Germline CDR1 reads MGHDK; CDR2 reads SYGVNS. CDR3 coding DNA: TGTGCCAGCAGTGAGGGGCTGGGTGGCTACACCTTC. It yields the protein CASSEGLGGYTF.

At least ten counts were recorded for this clonotype. The chain employs TRBV7-2 and TRBJ2-5; D not certain. There are 15 residues in the CDR3. Germline values: CDR1 SGHTA, CDR2 FQGNSA. Trimming pared 5 bases from V and 2 bases from J, leaving 15 bases between. The CDR3 nucleotides read TGTGCCAGCAGCCCCCCGTTCGTGGGGCAAGAGACCCAGTACTTC. The encoded protein is CASSPPFVGQETQYF.

The CDR3 DNA is TGCAGCGTCCAGGTCAGCACAGATACGCAGTATTTT. Translated: CSVQVSTDTQYF. The chain combines TRBV29-1 with TRBJ2-3; D remains ambiguous. Trimming pared 6 bases from V and 0 bases from J, leaving 7 bases between. Germline V gene data show CDR1 as SQVTM and CDR2 as ANQGSEA. The CDR3 is 12 residues long.

This chain links TRBV20-1 with TRBJ1-6, with D possibly matching TRBD1 (6 bases). The CDR3 length is 14 residues. The germline CDR1 and CDR2 sequences are DFQATT and SNEGSKA (reference sequence). V lost 1 base and J 7 bases, leaving 11 bases between the germline ends. The CDR3 DNA is TGCAGTGCTAGAGGGCCCAGGGGAAATTCACCCCTCCACTTT. This translates into CSARGPRGNSPLHF.

This clonotype has a handful of counts. The V call is TRBV6-1, the J call TRBJ2-1; D is unclear. In germline, CDR1 is MNHNS, CDR2 SASEGT. The CDR3 extends over 14 amino acids. V dropped 2 bases and J dropped 3 bases, with 8 bases sitting between them. This CDR3 reads CASSERGRYNEQFF. CDR3 in DNA: TGTGCCAGCAGTGAAAGAGGACGCTACAATGAGCAGTTCTTC.

There are a few counts of this clonotype. This chain uses TRBV20-1 with TRBJ1-5, with D possibly TRBD1 on 6 matching bases. The CDR3 is made up of 14 amino acids. CDR1 and CDR2 (germline): DFQATT, SNEGSKA (reference sequence). Trimming took 6 bases from V and 4 from J, leaving 16 bases between them. The CDR3 DNA follows: TGCAGTGCCAGGCGAGGGGGAATTAATCAGCCCCAGCATTTT. Its protein is CSARRGGINQPQHF.

This clonotype was counted at least ten times. The DNA for the CDR3 is TGCGCCAGCAGCCAAGGTTTCAGGGCTAGCGGGAACCAAAACATTCAGTACTTC. This codes for CASSQGFRASGNQNIQYF. The rearrangement uses TRBV4-3 and TRBJ2-4; 9 positions match TRBD2. CDR1 is LGHNA, CDR2 YSLEER, per germline. The CDR3 runs 18 residues. V trimming: 1 base; J trimming: 5 bases; junction bases outside the gene matches: 12.

This rearrangement joins TRBV9 to TRBJ2-3; D uncertain. The CDR3 loop spans 13 amino acids. V shed 3 bases and J shed 6 bases, with 11 bases lying between them. CDR1 and CDR2 from the germline V gene are SGDLS and YYNGEE. The CDR3 reads CASSGQTWDTQYF. The CDR3 region has the DNA TGTGCCAGCAGCGGACAAACATGGGATACGCAGTATTTT.

There are a few counts of this clonotype. V gene TRBV20-1 combines with J gene TRBJ2-1; D is unresolved. This CDR3 is 14 amino acids long. The V and J ends lost 4 bases and 7 bases respectively, with 17 bases between them. Germline V gene lookup returns CDR1 DFQATT and CDR2 SNEGSKA (reference sequence). The CDR3 bases are TGCAGTGCTACCCCGGATCCCCGAGCTAATGAGCAGTTCTTC. It translates to CSATPDPRANEQFF.